This record looks at one T cell receptor beta chain sequence and its context. The data were obtained in a study of shared T cell receptors in the human thymus. The germline V gene has CDR1 SGHDT and CDR2 YYEEEE. The CDR3 is 15 residues long. V dropped 0 bases and J dropped 3 bases, with 12 bases sitting between them. Assay used: immunoSEQ multiplex PCR; TCRdb lists only in-frame clones, some missing. The repertoire holds around 730,000 clones, with approximately 83% as singletons. The same data also went into a second study, on human thymus T cells.

The rearrangement joins TRBV5-6 to TRBJ1-2; the D gene is possibly TRBD1 (6 bases). This clonotype was obtained from a girl less than two years old with a congenital heart defect. The sequencing sample was made of thymocytes. DNA of the CDR3: TGTGCCAGCAGCTTGGCCGGCAGGGGACACTATGGCTACACCTTC. Its protein is CASSLAGRGHYGYTF.